This TCR beta chain appears in the sequencing data of a study of vaccination effects on CD4 cells after COVID-19. Overall study context: Samples collected post-vaccine were obtained a median of 72 days after the second dose.

Data came from immunoSEQ multiplex PCR; TCRdb stores just in-frame clones and leaves some out. The table has 14,000 or so clones, around 84% seen once. Germline loops: CDR1 GTSNPN, CDR2 SVGIG (reference sequence). CDR3 length: 17 residues. V lost 3 bases to trimming and J lost 1 base, with 19 bases between them. On this clone itself: Antigen specificity is unknown.

Within the ViraFEST assay, antigen-specific CD4+ T cells underwent expansion with viral peptide pools prior to sequencing. Isolation of CD4+ T cells took place after about ten days of culture. According to PCR results, the person was infected with SARS-CoV-2 between March and December 2020. Participants each got two BNT162b2 or mRNA-1273 vaccine doses. Half-medium replacement with IL-2 medium occurred on days 3 and 7. The sequence came from a human donor who had a prior SARS-CoV-2 infection. Sample: CD4+ T cells from PBMCs cultured with HCoV-NL63 spike peptides, taken after COVID-19 vaccination. V gene TRBV30 combines with J gene TRBJ2-1; D gene ambiguous. The CDR3 coding sequence is TGTGCCTGGAGACCTACCCAAGGGCTACTATCCTACAATGAGCAGTTCTTC. This codes for CAWRPTQGLLSYNEQFF.